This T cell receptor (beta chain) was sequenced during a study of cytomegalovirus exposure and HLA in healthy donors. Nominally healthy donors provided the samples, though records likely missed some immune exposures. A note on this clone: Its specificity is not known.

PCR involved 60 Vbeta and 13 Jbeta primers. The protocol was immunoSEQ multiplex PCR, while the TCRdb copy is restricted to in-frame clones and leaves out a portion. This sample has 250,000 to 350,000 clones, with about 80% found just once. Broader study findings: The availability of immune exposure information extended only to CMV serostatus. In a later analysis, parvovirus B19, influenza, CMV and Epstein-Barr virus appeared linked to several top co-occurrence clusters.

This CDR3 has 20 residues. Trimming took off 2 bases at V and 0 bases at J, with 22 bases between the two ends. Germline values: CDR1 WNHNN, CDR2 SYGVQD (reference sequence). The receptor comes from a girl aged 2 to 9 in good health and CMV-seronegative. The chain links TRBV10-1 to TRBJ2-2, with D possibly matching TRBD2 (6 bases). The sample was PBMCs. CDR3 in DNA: TGCGCCAGCAGTGAGCATGGCGGGGACTCTTATCCGTCGAACACCGGGGAGCTGTTTTTT. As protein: CASSEHGGDSYPSNTGELFF.